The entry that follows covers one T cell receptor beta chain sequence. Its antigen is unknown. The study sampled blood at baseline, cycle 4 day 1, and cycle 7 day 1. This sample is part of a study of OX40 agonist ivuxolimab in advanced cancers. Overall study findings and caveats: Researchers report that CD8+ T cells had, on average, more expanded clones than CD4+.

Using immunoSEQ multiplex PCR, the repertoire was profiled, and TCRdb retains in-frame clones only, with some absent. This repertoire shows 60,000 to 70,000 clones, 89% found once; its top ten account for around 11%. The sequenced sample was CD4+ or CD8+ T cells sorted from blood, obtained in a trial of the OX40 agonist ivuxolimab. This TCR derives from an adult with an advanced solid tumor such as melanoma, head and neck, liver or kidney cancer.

In DNA form, the CDR3 reads TGTGCCAGTAGTCTTAGCGGGAGGGAATACGAGCAGTACTTC. Protein: CASSLSGREYEQYF. This rearrangement joins TRBV19 to TRBJ2-7; 11 bases are shared with TRBD2. This CDR3 is built from 14 residues. CDR1 LNHDA and CDR2 SQIVND come from the germline V gene (reference sequence). The trim removed 5 bases at V and 4 bases at J, leaving 4 bases unmatched.